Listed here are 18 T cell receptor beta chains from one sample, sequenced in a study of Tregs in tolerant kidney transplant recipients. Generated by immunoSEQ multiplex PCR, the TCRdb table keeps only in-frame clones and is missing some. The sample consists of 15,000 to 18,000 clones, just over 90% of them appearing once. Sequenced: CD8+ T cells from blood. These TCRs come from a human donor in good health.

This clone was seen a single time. The CDR3 is CASSVGLMAGGDEAFF. DNA of the CDR3: TGTGCCAGCAGCGTAGGGCTTATGGCAGGGGGCGATGAAGCTTTCTTT. The chain is built from TRBV9 and TRBJ1-1; 8 bases fit TRBD1. Unmatched junction bases numbered 11, after V lost 0 bases and J lost 7 bases. The CDR3 is 16 residues long. Germline values: CDR1 SGDLS, CDR2 YYNGEE.

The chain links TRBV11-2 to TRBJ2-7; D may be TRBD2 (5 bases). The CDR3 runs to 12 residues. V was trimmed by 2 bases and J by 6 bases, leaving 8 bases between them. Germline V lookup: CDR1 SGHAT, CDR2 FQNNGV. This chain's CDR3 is CASSLLASEQYF. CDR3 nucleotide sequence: TGTGCCAGCAGCTTATTAGCGAGCGAGCAGTACTTC.

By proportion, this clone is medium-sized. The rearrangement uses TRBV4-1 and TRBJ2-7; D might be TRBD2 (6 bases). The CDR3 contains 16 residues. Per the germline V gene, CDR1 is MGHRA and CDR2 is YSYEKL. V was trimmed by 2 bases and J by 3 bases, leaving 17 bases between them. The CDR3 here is CASSQTISSVSYEQYF. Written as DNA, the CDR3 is TGCGCCAGCAGCCAAACGATATCTAGCGTGAGCTACGAGCAGTACTTC.

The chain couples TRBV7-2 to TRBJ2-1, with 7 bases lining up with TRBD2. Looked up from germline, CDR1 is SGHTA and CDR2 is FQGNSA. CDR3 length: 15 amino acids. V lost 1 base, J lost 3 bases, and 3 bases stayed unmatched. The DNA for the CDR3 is TGTGCCAGCAGCTTAGGGGGGACTAACTACAATGAGCAGTTCTTC. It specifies CASSLGGTNYNEQFF. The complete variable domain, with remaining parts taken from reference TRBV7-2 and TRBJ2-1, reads GAGVSQSPSNKVTEKGKDVELRCDPISGHTALYWYRQSLGQGLEFLIYFQGNSAPDKSGLPSDRFSAERTGGSVSTLTIQRTQQEDSAVYLCASSLGGTNYNEQFFGPGTRLTVL.

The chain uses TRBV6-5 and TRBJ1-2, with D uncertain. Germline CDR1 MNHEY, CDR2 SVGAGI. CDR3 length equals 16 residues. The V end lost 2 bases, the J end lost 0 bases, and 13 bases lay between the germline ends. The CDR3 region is CASSYTRSLANYGYTF. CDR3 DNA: TGTGCCAGCAGTTACACAAGGTCCCTAGCTAACTATGGCTACACCTTC.

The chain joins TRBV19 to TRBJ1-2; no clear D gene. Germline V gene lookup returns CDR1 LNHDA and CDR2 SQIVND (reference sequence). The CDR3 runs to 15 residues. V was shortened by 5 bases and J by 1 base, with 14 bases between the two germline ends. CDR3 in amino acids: CASSPSGVHNYGYTF. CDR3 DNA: TGTGCCAGTAGTCCATCCGGGGTACATAACTATGGCTACACCTTC. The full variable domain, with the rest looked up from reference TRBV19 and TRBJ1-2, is DGGITQSPKYLFRKEGQNVTLSCEQNLNHDAMYWYRQDPGQGLRLIYYSQIVNDFQKGDIAEGYSVSREKKESFPLTVTSAQKNPTAFYLCASSPSGVHNYGYTFGSGTRLTVV.

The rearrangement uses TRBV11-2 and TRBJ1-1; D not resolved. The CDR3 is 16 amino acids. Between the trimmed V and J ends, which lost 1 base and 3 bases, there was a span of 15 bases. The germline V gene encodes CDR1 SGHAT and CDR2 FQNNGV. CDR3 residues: CASSLATELSHTEAFF. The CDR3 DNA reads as TGTGCCAGCAGCTTAGCGACGGAACTTTCGCACACTGAAGCTTTCTTT.

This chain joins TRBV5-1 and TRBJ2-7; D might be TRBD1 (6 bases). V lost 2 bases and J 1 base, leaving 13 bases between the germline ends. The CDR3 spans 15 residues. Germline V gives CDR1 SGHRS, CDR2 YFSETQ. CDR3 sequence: CASSLSTGPSYEQYF. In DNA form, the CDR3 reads TGCGCCAGCAGCTTAAGTACAGGGCCTTCCTACGAGCAGTACTTC. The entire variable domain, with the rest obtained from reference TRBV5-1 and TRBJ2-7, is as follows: KAGVTQTPRYLIKTRGQQVTLSCSPISGHRSVSWYQQTPGQGLQFLFEYFSETQRNKGNFPGRFSGRQFSNSRSEMNVSTLELGDSALYLCASSLSTGPSYEQYFGPGTRLTVT.

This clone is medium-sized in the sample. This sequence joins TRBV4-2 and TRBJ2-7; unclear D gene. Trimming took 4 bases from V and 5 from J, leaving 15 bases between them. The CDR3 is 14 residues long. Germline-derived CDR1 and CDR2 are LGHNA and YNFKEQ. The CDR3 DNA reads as TGTGCCAGCAGCCCCCGGACCCTGGGCAACGAGCAGTACTTC. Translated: CASSPRTLGNEQYF.

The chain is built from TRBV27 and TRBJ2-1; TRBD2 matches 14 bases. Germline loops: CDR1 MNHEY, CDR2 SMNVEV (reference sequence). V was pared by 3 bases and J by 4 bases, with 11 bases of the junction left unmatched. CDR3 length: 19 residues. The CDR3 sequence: CASSFTTSGGASGYNEQFF. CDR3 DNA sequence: TGTGCCAGCAGTTTTACGACTAGCGGGGGGGCCTCGGGTTACAATGAGCAGTTCTTC.

CDR3 nucleotide sequence: TGTGCCTGGAGGGACAGGCGGGGCTACACCTTC. Its protein product is CAWRDRRGYTF. The chain uses TRBV30 and TRBJ1-2; 7 bases match TRBD1. Germline V gives CDR1 GTSNPN, CDR2 SVGIG (reference sequence). There are 11 residues in the CDR3. Losses at the gene ends were 3 bases for V and 8 bases for J; bases not matched to a gene: 3.

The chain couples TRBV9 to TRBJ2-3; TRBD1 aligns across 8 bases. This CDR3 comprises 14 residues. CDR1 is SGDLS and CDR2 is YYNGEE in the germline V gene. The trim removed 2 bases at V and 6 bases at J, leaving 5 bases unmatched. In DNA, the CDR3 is TGTGCCAGCAGCGTGACAGGGGCCATGGATACGCAGTATTTT. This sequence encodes CASSVTGAMDTQYF.

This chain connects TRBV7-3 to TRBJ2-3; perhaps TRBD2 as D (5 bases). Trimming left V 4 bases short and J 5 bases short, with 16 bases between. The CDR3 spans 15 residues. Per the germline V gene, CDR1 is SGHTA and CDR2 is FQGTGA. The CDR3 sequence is CASSSPGILGDTQYF. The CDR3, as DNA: TGTGCCAGCAGCTCCCCCGGGATTCTCGGAGATACGCAGTATTTT.

The CDR3: CASSLRGLLAGPGDEQFF. The CDR3 DNA is TGCGCCAGCAGCTTGAGGGGACTACTAGCGGGGCCTGGGGATGAGCAGTTCTTC. The gene calls are TRBV5-1 and TRBJ2-1, with 10 nucleotides matching TRBD2. Germline loops: CDR1 SGHRS, CDR2 YFSETQ. This CDR3 is built from 18 residues. Trimming cost V 1 base and J 8 bases; bases outside gene matches: 15.

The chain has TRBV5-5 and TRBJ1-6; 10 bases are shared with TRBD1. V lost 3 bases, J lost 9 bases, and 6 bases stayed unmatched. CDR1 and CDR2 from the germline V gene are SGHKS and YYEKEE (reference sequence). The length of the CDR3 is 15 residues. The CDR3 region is CASSSGTGVTSPLHF. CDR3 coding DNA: TGTGCCAGCAGCTCCGGGACAGGGGTGACTTCACCCCTCCACTTT.

The CDR3 region has the DNA TGTGCCAGCAGCGCGGAGAGGTGGGGGGATGAGCAGTTCTTC. Protein: CASSAERWGDEQFF. V and J are TRBV9 and TRBJ2-1; D possibly corresponds to TRBD2 (6 bases). The CDR3 loop spans 14 amino acids. Germline CDR1 and CDR2: SGDLS and YYNGEE. The V and J ends lost 3 bases and 8 bases respectively, with 15 bases between them.

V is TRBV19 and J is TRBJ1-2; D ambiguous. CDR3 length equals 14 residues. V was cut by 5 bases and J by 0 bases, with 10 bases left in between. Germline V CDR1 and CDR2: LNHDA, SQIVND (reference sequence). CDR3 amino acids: CASSLGPPNYGYTF. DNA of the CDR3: TGTGCCAGTAGTCTCGGGCCCCCTAACTATGGCTACACCTTC.

The CDR3 loop is CASSFAPLAGGEWDEQFF. CDR3 sequence (DNA): TGTGCCAGCAGCTTCGCCCCACTAGCGGGAGGCGAGTGGGATGAGCAGTTCTTC. V gene TRBV7-2 combines with J gene TRBJ2-1; 12 bases agree with TRBD2. Germline loops: CDR1 SGHTA, CDR2 FQGNSA. The CDR3 runs to 18 residues. The J segment lost 8 bases and the V segment lost 3 bases, leaving 14 bases of the junction unmatched.